What follows are 29 T cell receptor beta chains derived from one specimen sequenced in a study of blood T cell repertoires in COVID-19. Using immunoSEQ multiplex PCR, the repertoire was profiled, and TCRdb retains in-frame clones only, with some absent. The table records about 370,000 clones, roughly nine tenths of them present only once. The specimen sequenced was PBMCs or T cells enriched from blood (not recorded which). These receptors all stem from a woman between 35 and 50 years old who had been exposed to COVID-19.

The V gene is TRBV29-1, the J gene TRBJ1-1; D call uncertain. V lost 3 bases to trimming and J lost 4 bases, with 15 bases between them. The CDR3 contains 14 residues. Looked up from germline, CDR1 is SQVTM and CDR2 is ANQGSEA. The CDR3 region has the DNA TGCAGCGTTGAGGAGGGAGCAAGGAGCACTGAAGCTTTCTTT. It specifies CSVEEGARSTEAFF.

J is TRBJ2-1 and V is TRBV2; D is perhaps TRBD1 (5 bases). The CDR3 consists of 13 residues. V lost 1 base and J 5 bases, leaving 6 bases between the germline ends. Germline V gene lookup returns CDR1 SNHLY and CDR2 FYNNEI. Here the CDR3 reads CASSEGRDNEQFF. CDR3 sequence (DNA): TGTGCCAGCAGTGAAGGCAGGGACAATGAGCAGTTCTTC.

The chain joins TRBV5-1 to TRBJ2-1; 8 bases are shared with TRBD1. CDR1 and CDR2 (germline): SGHRS, YFSETQ. This CDR3 spans 15 amino acids. J was trimmed by 0 bases and V by 4 bases; bases with no gene match: 3. CDR3 sequence: CASSTQGASYNEQFF. CDR3 nucleotides: TGCGCCAGCAGCACCCAGGGGGCCTCCTACAATGAGCAGTTCTTC.

This clone appeared a few times. The chain is built from TRBV19 and TRBJ1-2, with unresolved D. The CDR3 runs to 9 residues. Trimming took off 10 bases at V and 8 bases at J, with 8 bases between the two ends. Germline CDR1 reads LNHDA; CDR2 reads SQIVND (reference sequence). Written as DNA, the CDR3 is TGTGCCACGGGAACGGGCTACACCTTC. Its protein product is CATGTGYTF.

This rearrangement joins TRBV6-5 to TRBJ1-2, with 8 bases identical to TRBD1. The CDR3 is 14 residues long. V dropped 6 bases and J dropped 4; count of bases not matched to a gene: 7. Germline V gene lookup returns CDR1 MNHEY and CDR2 SVGAGI. CDR3 sequence (DNA): TGTGCCAGCAGGCTTGGACAGGGAAGCTATGGCTACACCTTC. This encodes CASRLGQGSYGYTF.

The rearrangement links TRBV5-6 to TRBJ2-5, with a weak D call TRBD2 (5 bases). Trimming pared 4 bases from V and 5 bases from J, leaving 15 bases between. This CDR3 spans 14 amino acids. Germline V gene sequence: CDR1 SGHDT, CDR2 YYEEEE. This CDR3 is CASSPGLGQETQYF. CDR3 nucleotides: TGTGCCAGCAGCCCCGGACTGGGCCAGGAGACCCAGTACTTC.

The rearrangement joins TRBV19 to TRBJ1-2; tentative D call: TRBD1 (5 bases). CDR1 LNHDA and CDR2 SQIVND come from the germline V gene (reference sequence). Trimming left V 8 bases short and J 6 bases short, with 16 bases between. The CDR3 covers 13 residues. CDR3: CASSSGGFDGYTF. The CDR3 DNA sequence: TGTGCCAGTTCCTCGGGGGGTTTTGATGGCTACACCTTC. The full variable domain, in which reference TRBV19 and TRBJ1-2 provide the parts outside the CDR3, is DGGITQSPKYLFRKEGQNVTLSCEQNLNHDAMYWYRQDPGQGLRLIYYSQIVNDFQKGDIAEGYSVSREKKESFPLTVTSAQKNPTAFYLCASSSGGFDGYTFGSGTRLTVV.

V is TRBV7-2 and J is TRBJ1-2, with TRBD1 identical over 8 bases. J gave up 4 bases and V 0 bases, and 13 bases lay outside the gene matches. CDR1 and CDR2 from the germline V gene are SGHTA and FQGNSA. This CDR3 contains 18 residues. The CDR3 DNA reads as TGTGCCAGCAGCTTAGCCCCAAACGCCGGACAGGGTGGCTATGGCTACACCTTC. Translated, it gives CASSLAPNAGQGGYGYTF.

The chain uses TRBV18 and TRBJ1-1, with 7 positions matching TRBD1. The CDR3 totals 14 residues. Germline V gene sequence: CDR1 KGHSH, CDR2 LQKENI. The V and J ends lost 4 bases and 6 bases, in that order; junction bases with no gene match: 8. CDR3 nucleotide sequence: TGTGCCAGCTCACTTGAACAGGGGTGGGCTGAAGCTTTCTTT. Amino acids: CASSLEQGWAEAFF.

Only one count was recorded for this clone. V is TRBV7-2 and J is TRBJ2-7; D remains ambiguous. The germline V and J ends were trimmed by 1 base and 0 bases, with 7 bases remaining between them. The CDR3 is 14 amino acids. In germline, CDR1 is SGHTA, CDR2 FQGNSA. The CDR3 reads CASSLGSLSYEQYF. As DNA, the CDR3 is TGTGCCAGCAGCTTAGGTTCCCTCTCCTACGAGCAGTACTTC.

This clone was seen only once. The chain has TRBV2 and TRBJ2-1, with D possibly TRBD1 on 6 matching bases. Germline CDR1 is SNHLY and CDR2 is FYNNEI. The CDR3 totals 9 residues. The V gene lost 11 bases and the J gene lost 10 bases, with 9 bases spanning the gap. The CDR3 sequence: CASGQEQFF. DNA for the CDR3: TGTGCCTCCGGACAGGAGCAGTTCTTC. Looking up the rest from reference TRBV2 and TRBJ2-1 gives the full variable domain: EPEVTQTPSHQVTQMGQEVILRCVPISNHLYFYWYRQILGQKVEFLVSFYNNEISEKSEIFDDQFSVERPDGSNFTLKIRSTKLEDSAMYFCASGQEQFFGPGTRLTVL.

The chain couples TRBV12-3 or TRBV12-4 to TRBJ2-2; D remains unclear. V was shortened by 3 bases and J by 7 bases, with 6 bases between the two germline ends. The CDR3 has 12 residues. CDR3 bases: TGTGCCAGCAGTTTCCCTCGCGGGGAGCTGTTTTTT. It is translated as CASSFPRGELFF.

The genes are TRBV11-3 and TRBJ2-1, with TRBD2 matching 12 bases. From germline, CDR1 is SGHNT and CDR2 YENEEA. The CDR3 consists of 14 residues. V was pared by 5 bases and J by 4 bases, with 0 bases of the junction left unmatched. The CDR3 DNA is TGTGCCAGCAGCCTAGCGGGAGGGTACAATGAGCAGTTCTTC. Residues: CASSLAGGYNEQFF.

The chain recombines TRBV15 with TRBJ2-7, with D uncertain. Per the germline V gene, CDR1 is LNHNV and CDR2 is YYDKDF (reference sequence). The CDR3 is 14 amino acids. V gave up 0 bases and J gave up 6 bases, with 12 bases separating them. As DNA, the CDR3 is TGTGCCACCAGCAGAGATATCGGGTTTGGCGAGCAGTACTTC. This encodes CATSRDIGFGEQYF.

The chain has TRBV5-1 and TRBJ2-7; D gene ambiguous. The V gene lost 0 bases and the J gene lost 0 bases, with 10 bases spanning the gap. The CDR3 is 15 residues long. Germline CDR1 is SGHRS and CDR2 is YFSETQ. The CDR3 region has the DNA TGCGCCAGCAGCTTGGACCCTAGGAGCTCCTACGAGCAGTACTTC. This sequence encodes CASSLDPRSSYEQYF.

The chain couples TRBV5-1 to TRBJ2-2, with no clear D. The CDR3 is 12 amino acids. Germline V gene data show CDR1 as SGHRS and CDR2 as YFSETQ. V lost 1 base and J lost 6, with 4 bases in between. The CDR3 sequence is CASSLQSGELFF. CDR3 coding DNA: TGCGCCAGCAGCTTGCAATCCGGGGAGCTGTTTTTT. Variable domain in full (rest from reference TRBV5-1 and TRBJ2-2): KAGVTQTPRYLIKTRGQQVTLSCSPISGHRSVSWYQQTPGQGLQFLFEYFSETQRNKGNFPGRFSGRQFSNSRSEMNVSTLELGDSALYLCASSLQSGELFFGEGSRLTVL.

The J gene is TRBJ2-3, the V gene TRBV7-2; 7 bases fit TRBD1. CDR3 length: 16 residues. In germline, CDR1 is SGHTA, CDR2 FQGNSA. V was pared by 5 bases and J by 0 bases, with 8 bases of the junction left unmatched. The CDR3: CASSPWTGASTDTQYF. The DNA for the CDR3 is TGTGCCAGCAGCCCATGGACAGGAGCTAGCACAGATACGCAGTATTTT.

As regards this clone: Other DNA sequences in the sample encode the same CDR3. J is TRBJ1-6 and V is TRBV27; D is undetermined. Looked up from germline, CDR1 is MNHEY and CDR2 is SMNVEV (reference sequence). This CDR3 spans 12 amino acids. V was clipped by 3 bases and J by 7 bases, with 4 bases between them. CDR3 region: CASSLRNSPLHF. Written as DNA, the CDR3 is TGTGCCAGCAGTTTGAGAAATTCACCCCTCCACTTT.

This clone is a singleton in its sample. The chain recombines TRBV19 with TRBJ2-7, with D maybe TRBD1 (6 bases). Trimming took 5 bases from V and 3 from J, leaving 11 bases between them. The V gene's germline CDR1 is LNHDA and CDR2 SQIVND (reference sequence). There are 13 residues in the CDR3. For the CDR3, the DNA is TGTGCCAGTAGTTACCGGGACAACTACGAGCAGTACTTC. This sequence encodes CASSYRDNYEQYF.

The chain is built from TRBV2 and TRBJ1-1; possibly TRBD1 for D (6 bases). The germline CDR1 and CDR2 sequences are SNHLY and FYNNEI. The CDR3 is 13 amino acids. Trimming cost V 6 bases and J 11 bases, with 19 bases left between them. The CDR3 nucleotides are TGTGCCAGCAGCTCCCAGGGGAACGTTCGGGCTTTCTTT. It specifies CASSSQGNVRAFF.

Written as DNA, the CDR3 is TGTGCCAGCAGCCCCACCGGCTCTGGGGCCAACGTCCTGACTTTC. It specifies CASSPTGSGANVLTF. The chain uses TRBV3-1 (or the pseudogene TRBV3-2) and TRBJ2-6; D gene unclear. The CDR3 sequence is 15 residues long. Per germline, CDR1 LGHDT and CDR2 YNNKEL (reference sequence). The ends were cut back, 4 bases at V and 0 bases at J, with 7 bases in the middle.

V is TRBV6-5 and J is TRBJ1-2; possible D gene TRBD1, 6 bases. Trimming cost V 10 bases and J 2 bases, with 17 bases left between them. Germline V gene lookup returns CDR1 MNHEY and CDR2 SVGAGI. The length of the CDR3 is 14 residues. The CDR3 coding sequence is TGTGCCACAGGGGAGTTAGGCAGGAACTATGGCTACACCTTC. It translates to CATGELGRNYGYTF.

The rearrangement uses TRBV30 and TRBJ2-3; 8 nucleotides match TRBD1. V was clipped by 3 bases and J by 5 bases; unmatched bases: 7. Germline V gene lookup returns CDR1 GTSNPN and CDR2 SVGIG (reference sequence). The CDR3 contains 14 residues. DNA for the CDR3: TGTGCCTGGAGGCGGCAGGGGGCGGGAGATACGCAGTATTTT. This codes for CAWRRQGAGDTQYF.

J is TRBJ1-2 and V is TRBV5-1, with TRBD1 as a possible D gene (6 bases). CDR1 is SGHRS, CDR2 YFSETQ, per germline. The CDR3 length is 14 residues. Trimming removed 1 base at V and 8 bases at J, with 15 bases between. The CDR3 DNA reads as TGCGCCAGCAGCTTGTCAGGGGCCTTGGGCGGCTACACCTTC. This gives the protein CASSLSGALGGYTF.

This chain links TRBV24-1 with TRBJ1-3; D gene uncertain. The CDR3 is 13 amino acids. The ends were cut back, 5 bases at V and 4 bases at J, with 8 bases in the middle. Germline CDR1 is KGHDR and CDR2 is SFDVKD. The DNA for the CDR3 is TGTGCCACCAGTGGAGGGTCCGGAAACACCATATATTTT. As protein: CATSGGSGNTIYF.

The V gene is TRBV30, the J gene TRBJ1-1; D may be TRBD1 (5 bases). The CDR3 extends over 14 amino acids. Deletions cut 3 bases from V and 3 bases from J, with 14 bases between. Germline V gene lookup returns CDR1 GTSNPN and CDR2 SVGIG (reference sequence). The CDR3 nucleotides read TGTGCCTGGAGCCGACTTGGGGGGGACACTGAAGCTTTCTTT. Amino acid sequence: CAWSRLGGDTEAFF.

V and J are TRBV7-8 and TRBJ2-3, with TRBD2 matching 12 bases. CDR1 is SGHVS, CDR2 FQNEAQ, per germline. The V segment lost 4 bases and the J segment 0 bases; nucleotides outside the gene matches: 8. The CDR3 has 18 residues. CDR3 DNA: TGTGCCAGCAGCTCCCAGCGGACTAGCGGGGCGAGCACAGATACGCAGTATTTT. It specifies CASSSQRTSGASTDTQYF.

The chain has TRBV30 and TRBJ1-1, with D maybe TRBD1 (6 bases). The ends were cut back, 8 bases at V and 4 bases at J, with 17 bases in the middle. CDR1 is GTSNPN and CDR2 is SVGIG in the germline V gene (reference sequence). The CDR3 totals 13 residues. CDR3 residues: CALDRGAGTEAFF. CDR3 coding DNA: TGTGCCCTAGATCGGGGGGCCGGCACTGAAGCTTTCTTT. The full variable domain, in which reference TRBV30 and TRBJ1-1 provide the parts outside the CDR3, is SQTIHQWPATLVQPVGSPLSLECTVEGTSNPNLYWYRQAAGRGLQLLFYSVGIGQISSEVPQNLSASRPQDRQFILSSKKLLLSDSGFYLCALDRGAGTEAFFGQGTRLTVV.

This clone was picked up one time. Here the CDR3 reads CSVGQGDGYTF. CDR3 bases: TGCAGCGTTGGACAGGGCGATGGCTACACCTTC. This chain links TRBV29-1 with TRBJ1-2, with TRBD1 matching 7 bases. This CDR3 region has 11 residues. The trim removed 4 bases at V and 6 bases at J, leaving 2 bases unmatched. CDR1 and CDR2 from the germline V gene are SQVTM and ANQGSEA.